What follows describes a single T cell receptor beta chain. Naive CD8 cells lacked CD45RO and underwent positive selection for CCR7, leaving out terminally differentiated effector memory CD45RA+ cells. Donors were healthy HIV-negative adults without recent acute infections or vaccinations. Repertoires were generated with immunoSEQ multiplex PCR, while TCRdb's copy carries only in-frame clones and drops some. The sample records about 2.2 million clones, 85% to 95% being singletons. This record belongs to a study of shared clonotypes between healthy human individuals. In the study overall: The donor pool was made up of a couple of women and three men aged 18 to 49. Three plates were used per donor for CD4 naive, three for CD4 memory, two for CD8 naive and one for CD8 memory.

The junction had 5 bases not matched to a gene; V was cut back by 9 bases and J by 0 bases. This CDR3 is 16 amino acids long. Germline CDR1 and CDR2: MNHEY and SMNVEV (reference sequence). What was sequenced was naive CD8+ T cells from PBMCs. This TCR was sampled from a man between 18 and 29 years old in good health. Some clones in this sample may be carry-over from other donors' samples. The chain carries TRBV27 and TRBJ2-6; the match to TRBD1 covers 10 bases. CDR3 coding DNA: TGTGCCAGTCGACAGGGGGCAGGCTCTGGGGCCAACGTCCTGACTTTC. Translation: CASRQGAGSGANVLTF.